The sample holds a few counts of the clone carrying this T cell receptor (beta chain). Trimming stripped 0 bases from V and 1 base from J, with 7 bases between. The germline V gene has CDR1 GTSNPN and CDR2 SVGIG (reference sequence). The length of the CDR3 is 14 residues. The record originates from a study of blood T cell repertoires in COVID-19. Study-wide background: COVID-19 samples from acute and convalescent phases originated in the United States, Italy and Spain. The cDNA or gDNA used as material had been derived from T cells, B-cell-depleted T cells, or PBMCs.

Seattle's cohort entered during active infection and was followed longitudinally. Per the original methods: It was from reference gene primer amplification that nucleated cell counts were estimated. The method was immunoSEQ multiplex PCR; TCRdb's version includes in-frame clones alone and lacks a portion of them. V and J calls and clone size come straight from that table; D and trimming were deduced from the DNA. The sample has about 180,000 clones, less than 85% seen once. Sample: peripheral blood. This clonotype was obtained from a woman in her fifties or sixties with COVID-19, enrolled during active disease. The rearrangement joins TRBV30 to TRBJ1-5; D call uncertain. CDR3 region: CAWSVFQSNQPQHF. The DNA for the CDR3 is TGTGCCTGGAGTGTATTTCAGAGCAATCAGCCCCAGCATTTT.